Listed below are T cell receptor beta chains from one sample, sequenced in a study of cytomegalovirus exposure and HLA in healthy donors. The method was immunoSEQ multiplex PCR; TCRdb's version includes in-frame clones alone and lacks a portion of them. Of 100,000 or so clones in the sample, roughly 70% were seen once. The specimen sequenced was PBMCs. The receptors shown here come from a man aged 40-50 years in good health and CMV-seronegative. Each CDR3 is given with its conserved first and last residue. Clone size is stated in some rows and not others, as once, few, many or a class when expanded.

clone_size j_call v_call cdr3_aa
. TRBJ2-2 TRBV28 CASSGTLDRNTGELFF
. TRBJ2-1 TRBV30 CAWTGTSVGEQFF
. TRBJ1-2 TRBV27 CASSLWGRSASGYTF
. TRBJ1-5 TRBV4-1 CASSQVLNQPQHF
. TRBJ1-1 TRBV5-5 CASSGTTGWAAFF
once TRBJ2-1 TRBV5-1 CASSLGGRGTEQFF
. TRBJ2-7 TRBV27 CASSMGQSYEQYF
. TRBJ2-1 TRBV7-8 CASSLPSRGLQSSWFF
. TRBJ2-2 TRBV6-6 CASSPGVNTGELFF
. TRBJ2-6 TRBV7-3 CASSLLIGAGANVLTF
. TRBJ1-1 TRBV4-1 CASSQDRGEHTEAFF
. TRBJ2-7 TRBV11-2 CASSPLDSSYEQYF
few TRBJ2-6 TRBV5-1 CASSLGGPGANVLTF
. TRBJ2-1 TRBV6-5 CASRASGGQNNEQFF
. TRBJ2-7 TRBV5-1 CASSPLTGGYEQYF
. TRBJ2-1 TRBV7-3 CASSSGGAGFEQFF
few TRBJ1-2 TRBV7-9 CASSLATGGYGYTF
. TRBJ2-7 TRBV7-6 CASSLSQIYEQYF
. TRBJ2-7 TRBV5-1 CASRPQGTYEQYF
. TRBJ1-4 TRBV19 CASSILGTLNRKLFF
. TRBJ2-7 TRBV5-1 CASSYMDEQYF
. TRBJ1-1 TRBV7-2 CASSLGGRATEAFF
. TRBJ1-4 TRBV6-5 CASSYIGTGSNEKLFF
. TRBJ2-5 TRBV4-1 CASSRRGETQYF
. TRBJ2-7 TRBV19 CASSGLAGISYEQYF
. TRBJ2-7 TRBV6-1 CASSAWTGSYEQYF
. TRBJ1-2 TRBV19 CASQEQTYGYTF
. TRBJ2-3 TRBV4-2 CASSQVAGTGTDTQYF
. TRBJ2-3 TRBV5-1 CASTGGPSTDTQYF
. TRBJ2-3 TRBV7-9 CASSFGHDTQYF
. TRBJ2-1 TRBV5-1 CASSFGSSYNEQFF
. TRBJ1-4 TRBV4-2 CASSQSGRTNEKLFF
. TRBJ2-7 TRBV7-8 CASSLGQVVAYEQYF
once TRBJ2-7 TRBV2 CASSGFLAGGYEQYF
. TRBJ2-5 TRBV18 CASSPQGLAGVGETQYF
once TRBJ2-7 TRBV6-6 CASSQASASYEQYF
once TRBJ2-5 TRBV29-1 CSVLGGETQYF
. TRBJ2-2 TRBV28 CASSSYSSGGHTGELFF
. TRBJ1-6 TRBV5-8 CASSLPTGYNSPLHF
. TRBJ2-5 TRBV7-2 CASSLFERETQYF
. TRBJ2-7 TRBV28 CASTTASYEQYF
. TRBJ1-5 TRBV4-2 CASSQVDSTQPQHF
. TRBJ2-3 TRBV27 CASSGTGFRTDTQYF
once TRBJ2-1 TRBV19 CASSILGTSGLEFF
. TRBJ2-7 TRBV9 CASSVYPQGSSYEQYF
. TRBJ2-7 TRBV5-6 CASSLPQGVIYEQYF